What follows are 13 T cell receptor beta chains derived from one specimen sequenced in a study of T-cell memory formation after mild COVID-19. Each CDR3 protein gets one entry after TCRdb re-called the 5' RACE reads with MiXCR. The data show nearly 110,000 distinct CDR3 sequences, with 13% to 15% seen just once and 39% held by the top ten. Material: PBMCs or a T cell subset sorted from them (not recorded which). The receptors derive from a man aged 18 to 29 who had mild COVID-19 (a few samples of this study predate the infection). Cell type and time point are not known.

The sample holds a few counts of this clonotype. The rearrangement joins TRBV7-8 to TRBJ2-3; 12 bases agree with TRBD2. V dropped 5 bases and J dropped 2; count of bases not matched to a gene: 5. Germline V lookup: CDR1 SGHVS, CDR2 FQNEAQ. CDR3 length equals 16 residues. Here the CDR3 reads CASSPRTSGVTDTQYF. In nucleotides, the CDR3 is TGTGCCAGCAGCCCTAGGACTAGCGGGGTCACAGATACGCAGTATTTT.

This clonotype was found a few times. This chain joins TRBV9 and TRBJ1-1; D may be TRBD1 (5 bases). This CDR3 comprises 13 residues. Trimming took off 4 bases at V and 0 bases at J, with 7 bases between the two ends. The germline V gene has CDR1 SGDLS and CDR2 YYNGEE. For the CDR3, the DNA is TGTGCCAGCAGCCCGACAGTGAACACTGAAGCTTTCTTT. This translates into CASSPTVNTEAFF.

This chain joins TRBV5-8 and TRBJ2-7; tentatively, D is TRBD1 or TRBD2 (5 bases each). In germline, CDR1 is SGHTS, CDR2 YDEGEE. CDR3 length: 15 amino acids. The V end lost 1 base, the J end lost 3 bases, and 14 bases lay between the germline ends. CDR3 nucleotide sequence: TGTGCCAGCAGCTTGAGAGGGGACCGATTCTACGAGCAGTACTTC. Its protein product is CASSLRGDRFYEQYF.

This clonotype has a handful of counts. The V gene is TRBV5-1, the J gene TRBJ1-1; 7 positions agree with TRBD1. The CDR3 covers 14 residues. V gave up 4 bases and J gave up 0 bases; unmatched junction bases: 3. CDR1 and CDR2 (germline): SGHRS, YFSETQ. The CDR3 DNA follows: TGCGCCAGCAGCCCGACAGGGATGAACACTGAAGCTTTCTTT. The encoded protein is CASSPTGMNTEAFF.

The CDR3 DNA is TGTGCCTGCTACAGGACAGCCACTGAAGCTTTCTTT. This codes for CACYRTATEAFF. The rearrangement joins TRBV2 to TRBJ1-1; possible D gene TRBD1, 6 bases. This CDR3 is built from 12 residues. V dropped 11 bases and J dropped 4 bases, with 14 bases sitting between them. The germline V gene encodes CDR1 SNHLY and CDR2 FYNNEI.

This clonotype was observed at least ten times. V gene TRBV5-1 combines with J gene TRBJ1-1, with 7 bases fitting TRBD1. The ends lost 0 bases at V and 1 base at J; junction bases unmatched: 3. Germline V CDR1 and CDR2: SGHRS, YFSETQ. The CDR3 spans 15 residues. The CDR3 DNA sequence: TGCGCCAGCAGCTTGGCATGGACAGGGAACACTGAAGCTTTCTTT. Translating it yields CASSLAWTGNTEAFF.

This chain joins TRBV2 and TRBJ1-2, with D tentatively TRBD1 (5 bases). V lost 0 bases to trimming and J lost 5 bases, with 13 bases between them. The CDR3 spans 15 residues. CDR1 and CDR2 (germline): SNHLY, FYNNEI. The CDR3 protein is CASSEALTGLYGYTF. The CDR3 nucleotides are TGTGCCAGCAGTGAAGCGCTCACAGGTCTATATGGCTACACCTTC.

The CDR3 DNA sequence: TGCGCCAGCAGCCAAGAACCCCCCGGGGGCACAGATACGCAGTATTTT. The encoded protein is CASSQEPPGGTDTQYF. The chain is built from TRBV4-1 and TRBJ2-3; tentatively, D is TRBD2 (5 bases). The CDR3 extends over 16 amino acids. The V end lost 0 bases, the J end lost 1 base, and 11 bases lay between the germline ends. Per the germline V gene, CDR1 is MGHRA and CDR2 is YSYEKL.

This clonotype was counted at least ten times. The rearrangement links TRBV4-1 to TRBJ2-6; TRBD1 matches 8 bases. From germline, CDR1 is MGHRA and CDR2 YSYEKL. V was pared by 3 bases and J by 0 bases, with 10 bases of the junction left unmatched. This CDR3 has 19 residues. The DNA of the CDR3 is TGCGCCAGCAGCCACCGGACAGGGAATTTCATCTCTGGGGCCAACGTCCTGACTTTC. Its protein is CASSHRTGNFISGANVLTF.

This clonotype occurred a few times. This chain joins TRBV19 and TRBJ1-2, with D maybe TRBD1 (5 bases). The germline CDR1 and CDR2 sequences are LNHDA and SQIVND (reference sequence). The length of the CDR3 is 10 residues. V lost 11 bases, J lost 5 bases, and 9 bases lay in between. The CDR3 region is CASGGYGYTF. The CDR3 bases are TGTGCCTCGGGGGGATATGGCTACACCTTC.

This chain uses TRBV7-9 with TRBJ2-5, with D perhaps TRBD1 (6 bases). The germline V gene encodes CDR1 SEHNR and CDR2 FQNEAQ (reference sequence). The CDR3 contains 14 residues. The ends were cut back, 5 bases at V and 0 bases at J, with 10 bases in the middle. The CDR3 DNA is TGTGCCAGCAGCACCGGACAGTACCAAGAGACCCAGTACTTC. As protein: CASSTGQYQETQYF.

This chain connects TRBV15 to TRBJ2-3; D is perhaps TRBD2 (6 bases). The germline V and J ends were trimmed by 1 base and 1 base, with 9 bases remaining between them. The germline V gene has CDR1 LNHNV and CDR2 YYDKDF (reference sequence). CDR3 length: 15 residues. The CDR3 here is CATSRAGERTDTQYF. The CDR3 nucleotides are TGTGCCACCAGCAGAGCGGGGGAACGCACAGATACGCAGTATTTT. Drawing the rest from reference TRBV15 and TRBJ2-3, the complete variable domain is DAMVIQNPRYQVTQFGKPVTLSCSQTLNHNVMYWYQQKSSQAPKLLFHYYDKDFNNEADTPDNFQSRRPNTSFCFLDIRSPGLGDTAMYLCATSRAGERTDTQYFGPGTRLTVL.

V usage is TRBV4-1 and J usage is TRBJ2-2; D uncertain. V was shortened by 6 bases and J by 1 base, with 3 bases between the two germline ends. Germline assignment: CDR1 MGHRA and CDR2 YSYEKL. The CDR3 spans 12 residues. The CDR3 DNA sequence: TGCGCCAGCAGAGAGAACACCGGGGAGCTGTTTTTT. It yields the protein CASRENTGELFF.